This T cell receptor (beta chain) was observed in a study of T-cell reconstitution after alpha-beta-depleted transplantation in children. Trimming shortened V by 2 bases and J by 8 bases, and 12 bases separated the two germline ends. The CDR3 totals 13 residues. CDR1 and CDR2 from the germline V gene are PRHDT and FYEKMQ (reference sequence). Unique molecular identifiers were used to barcode this TCRbeta library. TCRdb re-called the PCR reads with MiXCR, one entry per CDR3 protein. The table includes thousands of distinct CDR3 sequences, 15% to 20% detected once. This clonotype was seen repeatedly, ten times or more.

The chain combines TRBV13 with TRBJ1-2; D ambiguous. This sequence originates from a male patient aged 2-15 years who had a stem cell transplant for acute lymphoblastic leukemia, so the T cells may come from the graft donor. The sequenced sample was PBMCs, mostly from graft donor cells, obtained 180 days after TCRalphabeta/CD19-depleted stem cell transplant. The CDR3 is CASSLTLSLGYTF. CDR3 sequence (DNA): TGTGCCAGCAGCTTAACCCTTTCGTTGGGCTACACCTTC.